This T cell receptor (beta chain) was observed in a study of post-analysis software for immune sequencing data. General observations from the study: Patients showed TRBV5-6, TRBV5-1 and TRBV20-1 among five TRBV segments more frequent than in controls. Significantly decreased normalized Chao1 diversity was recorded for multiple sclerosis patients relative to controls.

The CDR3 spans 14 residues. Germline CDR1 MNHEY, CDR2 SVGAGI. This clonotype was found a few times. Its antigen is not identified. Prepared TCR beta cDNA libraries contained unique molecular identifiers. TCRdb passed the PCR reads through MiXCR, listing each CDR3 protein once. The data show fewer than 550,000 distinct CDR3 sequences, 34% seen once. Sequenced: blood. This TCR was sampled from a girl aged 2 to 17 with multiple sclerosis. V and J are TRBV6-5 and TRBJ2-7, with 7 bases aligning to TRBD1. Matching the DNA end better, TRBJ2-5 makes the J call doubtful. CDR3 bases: TGTGCCAGCAGTCGTCAACAGGGGTGGGAGACCCAGTACTTC. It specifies CASSRQQGWETQYF.